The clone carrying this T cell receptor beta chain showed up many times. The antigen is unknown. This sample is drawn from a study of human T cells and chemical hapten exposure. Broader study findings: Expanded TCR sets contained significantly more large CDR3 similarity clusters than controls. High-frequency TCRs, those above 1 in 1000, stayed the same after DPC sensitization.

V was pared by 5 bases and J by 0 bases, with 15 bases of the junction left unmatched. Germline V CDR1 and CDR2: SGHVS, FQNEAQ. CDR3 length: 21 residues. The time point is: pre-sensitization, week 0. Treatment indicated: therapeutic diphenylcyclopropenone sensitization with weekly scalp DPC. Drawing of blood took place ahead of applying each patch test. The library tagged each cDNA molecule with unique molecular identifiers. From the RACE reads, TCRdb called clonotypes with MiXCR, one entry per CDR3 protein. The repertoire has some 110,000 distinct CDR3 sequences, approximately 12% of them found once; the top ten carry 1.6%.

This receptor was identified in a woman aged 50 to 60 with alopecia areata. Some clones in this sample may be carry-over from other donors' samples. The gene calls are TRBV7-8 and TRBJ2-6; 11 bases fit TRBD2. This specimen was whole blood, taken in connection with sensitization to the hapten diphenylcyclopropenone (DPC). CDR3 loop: CASSTALRLAGRGSGANVLTF. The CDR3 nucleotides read TGTGCCAGCAGCACCGCGCTTCGACTAGCGGGGAGAGGCTCTGGGGCCAACGTCCTGACTTTC.